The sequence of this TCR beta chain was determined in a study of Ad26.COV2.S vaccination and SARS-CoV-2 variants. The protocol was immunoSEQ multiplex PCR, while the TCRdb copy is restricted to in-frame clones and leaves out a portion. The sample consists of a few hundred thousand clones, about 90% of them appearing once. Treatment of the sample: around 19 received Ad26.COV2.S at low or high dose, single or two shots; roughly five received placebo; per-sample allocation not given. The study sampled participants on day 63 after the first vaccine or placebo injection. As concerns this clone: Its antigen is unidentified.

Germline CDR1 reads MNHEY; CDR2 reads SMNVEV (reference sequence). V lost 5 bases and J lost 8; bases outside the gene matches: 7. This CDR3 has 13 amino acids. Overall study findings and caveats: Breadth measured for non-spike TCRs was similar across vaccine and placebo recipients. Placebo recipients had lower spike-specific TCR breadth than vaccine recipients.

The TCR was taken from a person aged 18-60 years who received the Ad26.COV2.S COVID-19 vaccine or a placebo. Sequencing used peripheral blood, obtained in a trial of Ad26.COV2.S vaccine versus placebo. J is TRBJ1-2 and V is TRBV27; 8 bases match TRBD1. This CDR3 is CASSAQGVGGYTF. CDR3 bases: TGTGCCAGCAGTGCACAGGGGGTAGGAGGCTACACCTTC.